Listed below are T cell receptor beta chains from one sample, sequenced in a study of blood T cell repertoires in COVID-19. Method: immunoSEQ multiplex PCR; TCRdb's copy keeps in-frame clones and lacks some. The profile shows just under 250,000 clones, more than 75% of them singletons. The source material was peripheral blood. These receptors originate from a woman under 40 who had recovered from COVID-19. The CDR3 runs from the conserved cysteine through the conserved F or W. Fields, in order: J gene, V gene, clone size, CDR3 protein. Expanded clones are given a class, and other clones once, few, many or no size at all.

TRBJ2-1	TRBV7-9	few	CASSLGAGNEQFF
TRBJ2-7	TRBV27	.	CASSLGLAYEQYF
TRBJ1-2	TRBV2	.	CASSDQGARYGYTF
TRBJ2-7	TRBV29-1	.	CSVARGLEQYF
TRBJ2-7	TRBV18	once	CASSPWTGGNYEQYF
TRBJ1-3	TRBV4-1	.	CASSPGTGDAVSGNTIYF
TRBJ1-4	TRBV7-2	.	CASSLELGGNEKLFF
TRBJ1-4	TRBV3-1/TRBV3-2	.	CASSPRTANLKLFF
TRBJ1-2	TRBV29-1	.	CSVPGTGGDGYTF
TRBJ2-2	TRBV7-3	.	CASSTSGGPHGELFF
TRBJ2-1	TRBV3-1/TRBV3-2	many	CASSPPGQSYNEQFF